Sequencing of this T cell receptor (beta chain) was carried out in a study of regulatory T cells in long-lasting Graves disease. This clonotype was detected many times. No antigen is known for it. General study points: Persistent patients had a count of shared public clonotypes (over 2,500) that exceeded that of new patients (966). Only peripheral blood was studied, not thyroid tissue. Repertoires from persistent disease leaned toward TRBV28, TRBJ1-2 and TRBJ2-5.

The germline V gene encodes CDR1 KGHSH and CDR2 LQKENI. This CDR3 region has 17 residues. Trimming removed 4 bases at V and 9 bases at J, with 25 bases between. Time point indicated: newly diagnosed GD, antithyroid drugs for less than 3 months. RNA from PBMCs was the source of the TCR library. The TCR beta library used iRepertoire HTBI primers with Arm-PCR amplification of CDR3. As processed by the authors: The samples yielded approximately 62 TRBV and roughly 13 TRBJ segments. TCRdb ran MiXCR on the multiplex PCR reads and lists one entry per CDR3 protein. The V and J calls and clone size are TCRdb's, not the authors'. The table shows about 450,000 distinct CDR3 sequences, with 14% occurring only once. This sample also belongs to another study, concerning T cells in Graves' hyperthyroidism and ophthalmopathy.

The sample here was peripheral blood mononuclear cells (PBMCs), taken at new diagnosis, from a patient treated with antithyroid drugs. This chain connects TRBV18 to TRBJ2-1; D may be TRBD1 or TRBD2 (5 bases each). The sequence was collected from a woman aged 45-60 years with Graves disease. CDR3 sequence (DNA): TGTGCCAGCTCACTCCAATCTTGGGACGGGATTCTCAGTGAGCAGTTCTTC. Its translation: CASSLQSWDGILSEQFF.